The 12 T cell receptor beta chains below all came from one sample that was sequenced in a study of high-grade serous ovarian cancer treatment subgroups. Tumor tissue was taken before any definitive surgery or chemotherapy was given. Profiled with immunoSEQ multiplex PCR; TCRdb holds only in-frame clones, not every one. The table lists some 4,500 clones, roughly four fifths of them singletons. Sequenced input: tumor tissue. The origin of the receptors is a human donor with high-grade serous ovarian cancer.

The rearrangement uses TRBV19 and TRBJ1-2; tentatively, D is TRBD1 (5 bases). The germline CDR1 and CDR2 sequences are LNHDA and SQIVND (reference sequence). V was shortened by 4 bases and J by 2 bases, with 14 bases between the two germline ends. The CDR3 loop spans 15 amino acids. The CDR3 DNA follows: TGTGCCAGTAGTACATCCGGGACGGGGAACTATGGCTACACCTTC. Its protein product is CASSTSGTGNYGYTF.

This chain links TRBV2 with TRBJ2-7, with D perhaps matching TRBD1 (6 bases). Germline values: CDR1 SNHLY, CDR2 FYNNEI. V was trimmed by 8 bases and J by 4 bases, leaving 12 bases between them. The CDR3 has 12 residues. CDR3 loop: CASAGEGYEQYF. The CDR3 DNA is TGTGCCAGCGCAGGGGAAGGGTACGAGCAGTACTTC.

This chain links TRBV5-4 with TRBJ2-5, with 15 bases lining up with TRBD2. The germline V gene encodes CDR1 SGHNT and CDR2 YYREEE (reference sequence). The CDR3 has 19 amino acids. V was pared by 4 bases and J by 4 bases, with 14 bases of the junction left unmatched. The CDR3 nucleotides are TGTGCCAGCAGCGCGGGACTAGCGGGGGGAGGCTTTAATGGAGAGACCCAGTACTTC. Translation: CASSAGLAGGGFNGETQYF.

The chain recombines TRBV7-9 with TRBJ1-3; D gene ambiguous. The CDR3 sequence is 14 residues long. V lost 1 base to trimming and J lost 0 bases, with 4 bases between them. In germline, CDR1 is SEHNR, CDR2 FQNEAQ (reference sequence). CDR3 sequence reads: CASSLVLSGNTIYF. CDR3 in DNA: TGTGCCAGCAGCTTAGTCCTCTCTGGAAACACCATATATTTT.

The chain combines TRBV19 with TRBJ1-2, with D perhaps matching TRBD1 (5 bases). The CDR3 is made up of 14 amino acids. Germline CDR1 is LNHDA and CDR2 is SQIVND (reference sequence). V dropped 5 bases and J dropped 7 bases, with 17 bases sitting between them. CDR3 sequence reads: CASSVRTSRVGYTF. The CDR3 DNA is TGTGCCAGTAGTGTACGAACGAGCAGGGTTGGCTACACCTTC.

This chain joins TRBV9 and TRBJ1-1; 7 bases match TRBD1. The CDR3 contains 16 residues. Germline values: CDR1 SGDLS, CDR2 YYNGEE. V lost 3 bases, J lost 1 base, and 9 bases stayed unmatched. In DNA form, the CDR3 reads TGTGCCAGCAGCGATAGAGGGGGCGTCCCGAACACTGAAGCTTTCTTT. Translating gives CASSDRGGVPNTEAFF.

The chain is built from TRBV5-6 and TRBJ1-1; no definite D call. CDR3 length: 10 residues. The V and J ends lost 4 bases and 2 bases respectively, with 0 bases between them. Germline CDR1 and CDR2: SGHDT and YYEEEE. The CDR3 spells CASSNTEAFF. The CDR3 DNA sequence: TGTGCCAGCAGCAACACTGAAGCTTTCTTT.

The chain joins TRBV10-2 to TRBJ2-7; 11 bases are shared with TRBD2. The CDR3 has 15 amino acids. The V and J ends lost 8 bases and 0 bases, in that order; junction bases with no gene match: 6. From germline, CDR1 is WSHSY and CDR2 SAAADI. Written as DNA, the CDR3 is TGCGCCAGCCCTGGGACTAGCGGAGTCTCCTACGAGCAGTACTTC. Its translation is CASPGTSGVSYEQYF.

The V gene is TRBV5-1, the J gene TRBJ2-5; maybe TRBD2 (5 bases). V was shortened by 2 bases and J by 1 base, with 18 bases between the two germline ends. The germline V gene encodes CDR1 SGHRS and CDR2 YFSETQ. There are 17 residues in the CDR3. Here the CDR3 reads CASSFPPGYSAQETQYF. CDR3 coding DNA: TGCGCCAGCAGCTTCCCCCCGGGTTATAGCGCCCAAGAGACCCAGTACTTC.

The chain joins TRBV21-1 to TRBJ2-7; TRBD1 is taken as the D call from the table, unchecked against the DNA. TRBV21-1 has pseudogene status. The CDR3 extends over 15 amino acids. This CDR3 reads CASSNATGRKYEQYF. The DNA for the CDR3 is TGTGCCAGCAGCAACGCGACAGGTCGTAAGTACGAGCAGTACTTC.

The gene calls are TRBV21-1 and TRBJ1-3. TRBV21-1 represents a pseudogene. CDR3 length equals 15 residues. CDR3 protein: CASSSAEISGNTIYF. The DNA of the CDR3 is TGTGCCAGCAGCTCCGCCGAAATCTCTGGAAACACCATATATTTT.

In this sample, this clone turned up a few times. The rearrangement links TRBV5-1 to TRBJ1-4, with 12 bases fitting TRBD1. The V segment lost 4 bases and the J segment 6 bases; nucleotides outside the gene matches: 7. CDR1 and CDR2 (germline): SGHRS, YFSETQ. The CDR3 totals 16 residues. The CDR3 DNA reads TGCGCCAGCAGCCTGGGACAGGGGGCTCGGGATGAAAAACTGTTTTTT. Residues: CASSLGQGARDEKLFF.